This T cell receptor beta chain appears in the sequencing data of a study of OX40 agonist ivuxolimab in advanced cancers. General study results and limits: Fewer expanded clones were found on average in CD4+ than in CD8+ T cells.

Sampled blood was obtained at baseline, cycle 4 day 1, and cycle 7 day 1. Notes on this clone: The antigen is unknown.

Sequenced by immunoSEQ multiplex PCR; TCRdb stores in-frame clones only, minus some. The repertoire includes roughly 30,000 clones, about 86% of them detected once, and about 30% sits in the top ten. The input for sequencing was CD4+ or CD8+ T cells sorted from blood, taken in a trial of the OX40 agonist ivuxolimab. The receptor comes from an adult with an advanced solid tumor such as melanoma, head and neck, liver or kidney cancer.

The CDR3 region has the DNA TGTGCCAGCAGCGTATCCGGATCTCGGACAGGGGCCGAGCAGTACTTC. Protein: CASSVSGSRTGAEQYF. V and J are TRBV9 and TRBJ2-7; 9 nucleotides match TRBD1. Unmatched junction bases numbered 11, after V lost 1 base and J lost 6 bases. Germline lookup yields CDR1 SGDLS and CDR2 YYNGEE. The CDR3 has 16 amino acids.